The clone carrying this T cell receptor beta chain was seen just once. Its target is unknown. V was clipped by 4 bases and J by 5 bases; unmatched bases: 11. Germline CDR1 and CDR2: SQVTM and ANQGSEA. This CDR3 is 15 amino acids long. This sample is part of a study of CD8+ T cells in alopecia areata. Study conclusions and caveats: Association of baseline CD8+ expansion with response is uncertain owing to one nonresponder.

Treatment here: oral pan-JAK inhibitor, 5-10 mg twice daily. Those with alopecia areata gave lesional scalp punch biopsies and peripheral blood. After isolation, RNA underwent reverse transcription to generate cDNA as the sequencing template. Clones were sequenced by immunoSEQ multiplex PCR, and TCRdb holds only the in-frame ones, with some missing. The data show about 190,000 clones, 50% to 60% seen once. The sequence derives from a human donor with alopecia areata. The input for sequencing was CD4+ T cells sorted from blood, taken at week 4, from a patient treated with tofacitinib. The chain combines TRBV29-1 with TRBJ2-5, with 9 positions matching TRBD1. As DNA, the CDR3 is TGCAGCGTTGTAGAGTTGGGACAGGGAGGTGAGACCCAGTACTTC. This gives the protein CSVVELGQGGETQYF.